These 27 T cell receptor beta chains were all obtained from the same sample, sequenced in a study of blood T cell repertoires in COVID-19. TCRdb's copy holds only in-frame clones and misses some; the assay was immunoSEQ multiplex PCR. The sample includes around 59,000 clones, 65% to 85% of them seen just once. The sequenced sample was peripheral blood. Source of these receptors: a man in his fifties or sixties with acute or convalescent COVID-19.

The rearrangement joins TRBV7-8 to TRBJ1-5; 7 bases line up with TRBD1. Germline values: CDR1 SGHVS, CDR2 FQNEAQ. V was pared by 4 bases and J by 2 bases, with 8 bases of the junction left unmatched. The CDR3 is 16 residues long. The CDR3 here is CASSSYGQGGNQPQHF. The DNA for the CDR3 is TGTGCCAGCAGCTCTTATGGCCAGGGGGGCAATCAGCCCCAGCATTTT.

V is TRBV16 and J is TRBJ2-4, with no clear D. Germline V gives CDR1 KGHSY, CDR2 FQNENV. Trimming pared 6 bases from V and 0 bases from J, leaving 6 bases between. CDR3 length: 13 residues. Here the CDR3 DNA reads TGTGCCAGCAGTACAGCAGCCAAAAACATTCAGTACTTC. Protein: CASSTAAKNIQYF.

This CDR3 reads CASNRGGADGYTF. In DNA form, the CDR3 reads TGTGCCAGTAATAGGGGAGGGGCCGATGGCTACACCTTC. The genes are TRBV5-5 and TRBJ1-2, with a possible D match to TRBD1 (5 bases). V gave up 8 bases and J gave up 6 bases, with 17 bases separating them. The CDR3 totals 13 residues. CDR1 is SGHKS, CDR2 YYEKEE, per germline (reference sequence).

The chain combines TRBV7-2 with TRBJ1-2; 7 nucleotides line up with TRBD1. The CDR3 runs to 13 residues. Germline CDR1 is SGHTA and CDR2 is FQGNSA. With 4 bases clipped from V and 5 bases from J, the junction kept 4 bases outside the gene matches. CDR3 nucleotide sequence: TGTGCCAGCAGCTCGACAGGGCCTTATGGCTACACCTTC. Translated: CASSSTGPYGYTF.

This chain uses TRBV3-1 (or the pseudogene TRBV3-2) with TRBJ2-7; D may be TRBD2 (7 bases). This CDR3 region has 15 residues. Germline V gene lookup returns CDR1 LGHDT and CDR2 YNNKEL (reference sequence). Trimming stripped 2 bases from V and 4 bases from J, with 15 bases between. DNA of the CDR3: TGTGCCAGCAGCCAAAAGACCGGGGGGCCTTACGAGCAGTACTTC. It codes for CASSQKTGGPYEQYF.

J is TRBJ1-1 and V is TRBV6-2 or TRBV6-3; D remains ambiguous. Germline loops: CDR1 MNHEY, CDR2 SVGEGT. This CDR3 is built from 13 residues. The V end lost 5 bases, the J end lost 7 bases, and 14 bases lay between the germline ends. The CDR3 nucleotides are TGTGCCAGCAGTAAGGACGGACTCGTTGAAGCTTTCTTT. Translation gives CASSKDGLVEAFF.

The table lists this clone with a count of one. V and J are TRBV5-1 and TRBJ2-5; D unclear. This CDR3 is 15 amino acids long. In germline, CDR1 is SGHRS, CDR2 YFSETQ. Trimming took off 1 base at V and 0 bases at J, with 10 bases between the two ends. CDR3 DNA sequence: TGCGCCAGCAGCTTGATGGGCCGGTACCAAGAGACCCAGTACTTC. The encoded protein is CASSLMGRYQETQYF. Combining the CDR3 with reference TRBV5-1 and TRBJ2-5 gives the whole variable domain KAGVTQTPRYLIKTRGQQVTLSCSPISGHRSVSWYQQTPGQGLQFLFEYFSETQRNKGNFPGRFSGRQFSNSRSEMNVSTLELGDSALYLCASSLMGRYQETQYFGPGTRLLVL.

The V gene is TRBV6-6, the J gene TRBJ2-6; 8 bases are shared with TRBD1. This CDR3 spans 17 amino acids. Unmatched junction bases numbered 8, after V lost 5 bases and J lost 2 bases. Germline CDR1 reads MNHNY; CDR2 reads SVGAGI (reference sequence). The CDR3, as DNA: TGTGCCAGCAGTCGAGAGACAGGGGCGACTGGGGCCAACGTCCTGACTTTC. This encodes CASSRETGATGANVLTF.

The rearrangement uses TRBV20-1 and TRBJ2-4; D remains ambiguous. CDR3 length: 15 amino acids. V was trimmed by 3 bases and J by 6 bases, leaving 18 bases between them. Looked up from germline, CDR1 is DFQATT and CDR2 is SNEGSKA (reference sequence). CDR3 residues: CSASGPLAYGNIQYF. The CDR3 DNA reads as TGCAGTGCTAGTGGGCCCTTGGCATATGGAAACATTCAGTACTTC.

The chain recombines TRBV7-9 with TRBJ2-7; 8 positions agree with TRBD1. The CDR3 sequence is 13 residues long. From germline, CDR1 is SEHNR and CDR2 FQNEAQ (reference sequence). With 5 bases clipped from V and 6 bases from J, the junction kept 6 bases outside the gene matches. The CDR3 DNA is TGTGCCAGCAGCGAAGGGACAGGTACCGAGCAGTACTTC. Protein product: CASSEGTGTEQYF.

The chain carries TRBV6-6 and TRBJ1-1; 9 bases agree with TRBD1. Trimming removed 3 bases from V and 5 bases from J; junction bases left unmatched: 7. This CDR3 has 15 residues. CDR1 is MNHNY, CDR2 SVGAGI, per germline (reference sequence). As DNA, the CDR3 is TGTGCCAGCAGTTATGTACAGGGGGCGGGAACTGAAGCTTTCTTT. Translated, it gives CASSYVQGAGTEAFF.

The genes are TRBV7-2 and TRBJ2-7, with D tentatively TRBD1 (6 bases). This CDR3 is 14 amino acids long. The V end was cut by 1 base, the J end by 4 bases, with 11 bases between. Germline-derived CDR1 and CDR2 are SGHTA and FQGNSA. The CDR3 here is CASSLVQGSYEQYF. The CDR3 DNA is TGTGCCAGCAGCTTAGTGCAGGGGTCATACGAGCAGTACTTC.

The chain joins TRBV7-3 to TRBJ2-1; 9 nucleotides match TRBD2. J gave up 4 bases and V 5 bases, and 9 bases lay outside the gene matches. This CDR3 spans 16 amino acids. The germline gives CDR1 SGHTA, CDR2 FQGTGA. The CDR3 is CASSPNRAGGYNEQFF. In DNA, the CDR3 is TGTGCCAGCAGCCCGAACCGAGCGGGGGGATACAATGAGCAGTTCTTC.

V is TRBV2 and J is TRBJ2-2; 8 bases match TRBD1. The CDR3 contains 18 residues. Germline-derived CDR1 and CDR2 are SNHLY and FYNNEI. The V and J ends lost 1 base and 1 base, in that order; junction bases with no gene match: 8. Written as DNA, the CDR3 is TGTGCCAGCAGTGAAGTGCGGACAGGGCGAGGGAACACCGGGGAGCTGTTTTTT. Protein: CASSEVRTGRGNTGELFF.

The chain combines TRBV10-3 with TRBJ2-5, with 7 bases matching TRBD1. The CDR3 consists of 15 residues. CDR1 ENHRY and CDR2 SYGVKD come from the germline V gene. Trimming at V came to 5 bases and at J to 2 bases, leaving 8 bases not matched to a gene. In DNA form, the CDR3 reads TGTGCCATCAGTCGAACAGGGGAAGGGCAAGAGACCCAGTACTTC. This codes for CAISRTGEGQETQYF.

The chain joins TRBV5-1 to TRBJ2-5, with TRBD2 identical over 9 bases. CDR3 length: 15 residues. Germline V gene data show CDR1 as SGHRS and CDR2 as YFSETQ. With V trimmed by 1 base and J by 2 bases, 3 bases remained unmatched. CDR3 loop: CASSLYAGGQETQYF. Here the CDR3 DNA reads TGCGCCAGCAGCTTGTACGCGGGGGGGCAAGAGACCCAGTACTTC.

This rearrangement joins TRBV25-1 to TRBJ1-2; D is ambiguous. In germline, CDR1 is MGHDK, CDR2 SYGVNS. The CDR3 loop spans 13 amino acids. V lost 7 bases to trimming and J lost 1 base, with 10 bases between them. The CDR3 loop is CASTDGVNYGYTF. CDR3 DNA sequence: TGTGCCAGCACTGACGGAGTTAACTATGGCTACACCTTC.

The chain employs TRBV19 and TRBJ2-2; TRBD2 is a possible D gene (6 bases). CDR1 and CDR2 (germline): LNHDA, SQIVND (reference sequence). V lost 7 bases and J lost 0, with 15 bases in between. CDR3 length equals 16 residues. The CDR3: CASIGTGATNTGELFF. CDR3 DNA: TGTGCCAGTATAGGGACTGGGGCAACGAACACCGGGGAGCTGTTTTTT.

CDR3: CASSRRTGTSTDTQYF. The CDR3, as DNA: TGTGCCAGCAGCCGAAGGACGGGAACTAGCACAGATACGCAGTATTTT. The chain couples TRBV11-3 to TRBJ2-3; the D gene is possibly TRBD2 (5 bases). Trimming took 5 bases from V and 0 from J, leaving 15 bases between them. CDR3 length: 16 amino acids. The V gene's germline CDR1 is SGHNT and CDR2 YENEEA.

CDR3 amino acids: CASNVQGKTEQYF. CDR3 in DNA: TGTGCCAGCAATGTACAGGGTAAAACCGAGCAGTACTTC. This chain joins TRBV13 and TRBJ2-7; a weak D match, TRBD1 (6 bases). The CDR3 has 13 residues. Trimming took off 7 bases at V and 6 bases at J, with 16 bases between the two ends. Looked up from germline, CDR1 is PRHDT and CDR2 is FYEKMQ (reference sequence).

This clone was recorded once. The chain employs TRBV5-1 and TRBJ2-1; D not resolved. The CDR3 loop spans 14 amino acids. V lost 0 bases to trimming and J lost 6 bases, with 10 bases between them. Germline CDR1 reads SGHRS; CDR2 reads YFSETQ. CDR3 sequence reads: CASSLASRLNEQFF. The CDR3 DNA is TGCGCCAGCAGCTTGGCCAGTAGACTCAATGAGCAGTTCTTC. Full variable domain (outside the CDR3, taken from reference TRBV5-1 and TRBJ2-1): KAGVTQTPRYLIKTRGQQVTLSCSPISGHRSVSWYQQTPGQGLQFLFEYFSETQRNKGNFPGRFSGRQFSNSRSEMNVSTLELGDSALYLCASSLASRLNEQFFGPGTRLTVL.

Comment on this clone: This same CDR3 is encoded by further DNA sequences in the sample. V gene TRBV6-5 combines with J gene TRBJ2-2; no firm D call. Trimming shortened V by 2 bases and J by 4 bases, and 8 bases separated the two germline ends. Germline V gene data show CDR1 as MNHEY and CDR2 as SVGAGI. The CDR3 has 14 amino acids. CDR3 coding DNA: TGTGCCAGCAGTTACGATAGTGGCACCGGGGAGCTGTTTTTT. It translates to CASSYDSGTGELFF.

Regarding this clone: Germline and junction disagree at one end, which may indicate a read error. The V and J genes are TRBV28 and TRBJ1-5; a possible D gene is TRBD1 (6 bases). Germline CDR1 reads MDHEN; CDR2 reads SYDVKM. This CDR3 is 14 amino acids long. The CDR3 here is CASSLAGANKPQHF. The CDR3, as DNA: TGTGCCAGCAGTCTTGCGGGGGCCAATAAGCCCCAGCATTTT.

The V and J genes are TRBV10-3 and TRBJ2-5; no reliable D call. CDR3 size: 11 residues. Per germline, CDR1 ENHRY and CDR2 SYGVKD. Trimming shortened V by 2 bases and J by 5 bases, and 3 bases separated the two germline ends. The CDR3 protein is CAISELETQYF. The CDR3 bases are TGTGCCATCAGTGAGCTGGAGACCCAGTACTTC.

The chain recombines TRBV2 with TRBJ1-1; maybe TRBD1 (6 bases). There are 13 residues in the CDR3. The germline gives CDR1 SNHLY, CDR2 FYNNEI. V was shortened by 4 bases and J by 10 bases, with 16 bases between the two germline ends. The CDR3 is CASSGQHEQGAFF. CDR3 bases: TGTGCCAGCAGTGGGCAGCATGAACAGGGAGCTTTCTTT.

CDR3 loop: CASSDPSSGGANEQFF. CDR3 bases: TGTGCCAGCAGTGACCCATCTAGCGGGGGGGCAAATGAGCAGTTCTTC. The V and J genes are TRBV6-1 and TRBJ2-1, with 12 bases fitting TRBD2. Germline V gives CDR1 MNHNS, CDR2 SASEGT. This CDR3 spans 16 amino acids. Trimming removed 3 bases from V and 7 bases from J; junction bases left unmatched: 7.

The genes are TRBV7-8 and TRBJ2-7, with 8 bases aligning to TRBD2. Looked up from germline, CDR1 is SGHVS and CDR2 is FQNEAQ. V dropped 0 bases and J dropped 0; count of bases not matched to a gene: 10. The CDR3 has 18 amino acids. Written as DNA, the CDR3 is TGTGCCAGCAGCTTAGCAAGGAGATTCAGCGGGGGCTCCTACGAGCAGTACTTC. The encoded protein is CASSLARRFSGGSYEQYF. Supplemented by reference TRBV7-8 and TRBJ2-7, the full variable domain reads GAGVSQSPRYKVAKRGQDVALRCDPISGHVSLFWYQQALGQGPEFLTYFQNEAQLDKSGLPSDRFFAERPEGSVSTLKIQRTQQEDSAVYLCASSLARRFSGGSYEQYFGPGTRLTVT.